The subject of this entry is one T cell receptor beta chain. Other DNA sequences of this sample code for an identical CDR3. The data originate from a study of control samples from healthy donors and cancer patients. Clones were read by immunoSEQ multiplex PCR, and TCRdb kept only the in-frame ones, dropping some. The top ten hold 1% of the sample, which has 160,000 or so clones, 95% to 96% seen once. CDR3 length: 13 residues. Per germline, CDR1 SGHKS and CDR2 YYEKEE (reference sequence). V lost 0 bases and J lost 7, with 8 bases in between. The V gene is TRBV5-5, the J gene TRBJ2-4; D is uncertain. This sequence originates from a young woman in good health. The sample was blood. Written as DNA, the CDR3 is TGTGCCAGCAGCTTGGGGGGATTGAACATTCAGTACTTC. It codes for CASSLGGLNIQYF.